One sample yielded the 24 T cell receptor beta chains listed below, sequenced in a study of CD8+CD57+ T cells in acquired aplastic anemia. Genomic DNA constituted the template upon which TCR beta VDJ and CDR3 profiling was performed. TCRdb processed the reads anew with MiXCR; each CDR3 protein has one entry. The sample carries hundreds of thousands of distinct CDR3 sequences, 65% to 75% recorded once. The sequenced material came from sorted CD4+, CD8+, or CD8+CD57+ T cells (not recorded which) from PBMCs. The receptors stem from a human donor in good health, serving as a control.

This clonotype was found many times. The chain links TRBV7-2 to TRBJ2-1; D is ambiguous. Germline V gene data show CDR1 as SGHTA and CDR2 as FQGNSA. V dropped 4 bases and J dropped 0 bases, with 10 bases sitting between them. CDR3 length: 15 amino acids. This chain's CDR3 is CASSSRTGSYNEQFF. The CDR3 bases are TGTGCCAGCAGCTCCCGGACCGGCTCCTACAATGAGCAGTTCTTC.

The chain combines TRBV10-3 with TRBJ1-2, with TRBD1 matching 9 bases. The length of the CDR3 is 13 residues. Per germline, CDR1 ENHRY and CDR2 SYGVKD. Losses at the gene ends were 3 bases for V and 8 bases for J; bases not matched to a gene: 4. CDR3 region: CAISEQGAGGYTF. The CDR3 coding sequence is TGTGCCATCAGTGAACAGGGGGCGGGCGGCTACACCTTC.

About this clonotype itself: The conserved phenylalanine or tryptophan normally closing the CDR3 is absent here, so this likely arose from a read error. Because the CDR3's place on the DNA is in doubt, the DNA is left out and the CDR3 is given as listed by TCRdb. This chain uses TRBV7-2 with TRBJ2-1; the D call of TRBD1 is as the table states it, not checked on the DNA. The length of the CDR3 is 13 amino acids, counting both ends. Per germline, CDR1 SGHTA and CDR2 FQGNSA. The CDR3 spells CASSPESSNNQPQ.

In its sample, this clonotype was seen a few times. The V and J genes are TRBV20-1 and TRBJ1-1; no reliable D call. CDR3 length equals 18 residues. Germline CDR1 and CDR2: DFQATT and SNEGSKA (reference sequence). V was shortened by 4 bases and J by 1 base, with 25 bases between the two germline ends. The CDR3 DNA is TGCAGTGCTATGAGGGTCCTGTCTTGGTTGAGCAGGAACACTGAAGCTTTCTTT. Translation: CSAMRVLSWLSRNTEAFF.

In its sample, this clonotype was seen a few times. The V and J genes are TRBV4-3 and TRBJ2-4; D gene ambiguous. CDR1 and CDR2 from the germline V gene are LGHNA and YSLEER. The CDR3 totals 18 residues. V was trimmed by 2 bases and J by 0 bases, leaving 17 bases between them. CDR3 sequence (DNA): TGCGCCAGCAGCCAATATGTTATGGGTCCTCTAGCCAAAAACATTCAGTACTTC. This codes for CASSQYVMGPLAKNIQYF.

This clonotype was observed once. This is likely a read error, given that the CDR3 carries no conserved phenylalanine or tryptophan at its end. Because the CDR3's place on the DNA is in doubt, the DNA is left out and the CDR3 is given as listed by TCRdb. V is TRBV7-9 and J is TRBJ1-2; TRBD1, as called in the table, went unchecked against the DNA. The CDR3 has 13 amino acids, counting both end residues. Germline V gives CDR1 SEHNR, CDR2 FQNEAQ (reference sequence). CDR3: CASSLDGDAGNTT.

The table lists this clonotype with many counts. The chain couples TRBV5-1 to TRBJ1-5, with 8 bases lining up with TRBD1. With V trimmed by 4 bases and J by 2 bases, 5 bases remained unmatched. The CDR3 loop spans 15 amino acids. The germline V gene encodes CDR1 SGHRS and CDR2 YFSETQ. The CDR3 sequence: CASSLTGGGNQPQHF. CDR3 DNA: TGCGCCAGCAGCCTAACAGGGGGAGGCAATCAGCCCCAGCATTTT.

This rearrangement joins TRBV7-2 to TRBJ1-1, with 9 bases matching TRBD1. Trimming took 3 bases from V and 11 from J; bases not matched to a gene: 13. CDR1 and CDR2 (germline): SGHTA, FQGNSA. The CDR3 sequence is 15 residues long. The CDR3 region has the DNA TGTGCCAGCAGCTTTAACGGGACAGGGAACACAGATGCTTTCTTT. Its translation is CASSFNGTGNTDAFF.

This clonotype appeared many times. The CDR3 DNA sequence: TGCAGTGCTAGAGATTTGGGGGGCGAAGAGACCCAGTACTTC. Translated, it gives CSARDLGGEETQYF. The chain carries TRBV20-1 and TRBJ2-5; D might be TRBD1 or TRBD2, each matching 6 bases. The germline CDR1 and CDR2 sequences are DFQATT and SNEGSKA (reference sequence). V was shortened by 0 bases and J by 3 bases, with 11 bases between the two germline ends. The CDR3 sequence is 14 residues long.

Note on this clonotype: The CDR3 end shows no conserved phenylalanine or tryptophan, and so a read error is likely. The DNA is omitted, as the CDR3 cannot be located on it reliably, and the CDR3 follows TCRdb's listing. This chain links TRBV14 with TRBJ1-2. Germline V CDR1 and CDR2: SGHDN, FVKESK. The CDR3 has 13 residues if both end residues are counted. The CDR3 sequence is CASSPARNYGPLL.

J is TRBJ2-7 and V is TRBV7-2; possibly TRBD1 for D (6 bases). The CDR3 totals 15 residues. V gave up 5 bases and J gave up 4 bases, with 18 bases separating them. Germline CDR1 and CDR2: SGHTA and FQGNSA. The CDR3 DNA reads TGTGCCAGCAGCCAGGACCCAGGGGCAGATTACGAGCAGTACTTC. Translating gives CASSQDPGADYEQYF.

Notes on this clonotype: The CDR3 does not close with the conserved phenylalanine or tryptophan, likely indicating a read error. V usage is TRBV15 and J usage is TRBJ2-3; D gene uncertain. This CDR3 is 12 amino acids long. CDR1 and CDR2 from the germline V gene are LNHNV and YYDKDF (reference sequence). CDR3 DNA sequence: TGTGCCAGCAGCTTAGGTAGAGGTTGGCAGTATTAT. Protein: CASSLGRGWQYY.

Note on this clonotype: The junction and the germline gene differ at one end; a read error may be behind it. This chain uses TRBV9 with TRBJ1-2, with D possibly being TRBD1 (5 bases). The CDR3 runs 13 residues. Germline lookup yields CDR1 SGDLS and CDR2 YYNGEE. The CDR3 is CASSHRDGPNYAF. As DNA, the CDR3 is TGTGCCAGCAGCCATCGGGACGGACCTAACTATGCCTTC.

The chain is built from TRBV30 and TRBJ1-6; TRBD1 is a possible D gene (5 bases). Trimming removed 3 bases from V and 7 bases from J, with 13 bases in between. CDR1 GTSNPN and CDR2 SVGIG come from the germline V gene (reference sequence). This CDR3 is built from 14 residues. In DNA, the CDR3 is TGTGCCTGGAGGGATGACAGTGGGAATTCACCCCTCCACTTT. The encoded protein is CAWRDDSGNSPLHF.

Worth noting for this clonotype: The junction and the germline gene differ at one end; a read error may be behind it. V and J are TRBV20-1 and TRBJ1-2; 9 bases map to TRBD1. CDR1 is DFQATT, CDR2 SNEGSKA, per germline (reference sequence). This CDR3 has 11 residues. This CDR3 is CSARPDRGDAF. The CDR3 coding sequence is TGCAGTGCTAGACCGGACAGGGGCGACGCCTTC.

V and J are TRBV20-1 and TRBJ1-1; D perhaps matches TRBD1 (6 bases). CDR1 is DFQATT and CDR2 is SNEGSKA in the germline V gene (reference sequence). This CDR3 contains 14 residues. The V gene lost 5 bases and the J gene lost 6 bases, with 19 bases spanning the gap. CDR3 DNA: TGCAGTGCTGTGAGGGGGGTGATTACCCCTGAAGCTTTCTTT. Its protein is CSAVRGVITPEAFF.

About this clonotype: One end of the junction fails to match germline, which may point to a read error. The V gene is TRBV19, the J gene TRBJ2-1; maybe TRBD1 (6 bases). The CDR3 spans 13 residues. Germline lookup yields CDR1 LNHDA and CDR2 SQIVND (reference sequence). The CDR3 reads CATSVDRFGGQFF. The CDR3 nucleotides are TGTGCCACTAGTGTCGACAGGTTTGGTGGGCAGTTCTTC.

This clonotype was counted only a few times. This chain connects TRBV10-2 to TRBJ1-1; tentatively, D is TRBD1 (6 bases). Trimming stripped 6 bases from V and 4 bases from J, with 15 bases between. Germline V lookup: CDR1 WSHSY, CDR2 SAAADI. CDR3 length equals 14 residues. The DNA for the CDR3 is TGCGCCAGCAGGATCGCGGAGGGGGGCACTGAAGCTTTCTTT. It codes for CASRIAEGGTEAFF.

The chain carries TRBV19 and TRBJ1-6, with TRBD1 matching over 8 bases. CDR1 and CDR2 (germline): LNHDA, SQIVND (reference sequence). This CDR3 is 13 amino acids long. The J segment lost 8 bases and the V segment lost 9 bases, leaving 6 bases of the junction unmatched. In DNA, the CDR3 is TGTGCCAGCACCGGACAGGGCGATTCACCCCTCCACTTT. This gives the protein CASTGQGDSPLHF.

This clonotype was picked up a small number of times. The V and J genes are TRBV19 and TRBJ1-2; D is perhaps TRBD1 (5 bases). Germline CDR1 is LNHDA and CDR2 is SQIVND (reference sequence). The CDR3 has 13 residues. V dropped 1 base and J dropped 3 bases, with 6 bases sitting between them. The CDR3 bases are TGTGCCAGTAGTATAGCGGGACACTATGGCTACACCTTC. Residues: CASSIAGHYGYTF.

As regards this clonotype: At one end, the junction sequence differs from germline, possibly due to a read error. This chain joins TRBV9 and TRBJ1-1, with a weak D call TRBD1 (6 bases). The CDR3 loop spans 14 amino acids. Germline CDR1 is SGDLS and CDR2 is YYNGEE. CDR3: CASSVAPGDTAAIF. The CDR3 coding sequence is TGTGCCAGCAGCGTAGCCCCGGGGGACACGGCAGCTATCTTT.

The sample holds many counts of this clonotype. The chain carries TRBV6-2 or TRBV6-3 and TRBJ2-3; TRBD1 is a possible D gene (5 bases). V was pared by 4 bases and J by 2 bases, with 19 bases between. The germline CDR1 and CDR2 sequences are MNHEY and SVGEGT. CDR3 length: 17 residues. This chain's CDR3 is CASSSSGRPVPTDTQYF. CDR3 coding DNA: TGTGCCAGCAGTTCGTCAGGGCGACCGGTCCCCACAGATACGCAGTATTTT.

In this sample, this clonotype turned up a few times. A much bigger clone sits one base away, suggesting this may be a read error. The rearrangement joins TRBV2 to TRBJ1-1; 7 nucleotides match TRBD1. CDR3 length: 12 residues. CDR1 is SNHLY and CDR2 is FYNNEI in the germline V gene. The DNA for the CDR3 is TGTGCCAGCACGACAGGGAACACTGAAGCTCTCTTT. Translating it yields CASTTGNTEALF.

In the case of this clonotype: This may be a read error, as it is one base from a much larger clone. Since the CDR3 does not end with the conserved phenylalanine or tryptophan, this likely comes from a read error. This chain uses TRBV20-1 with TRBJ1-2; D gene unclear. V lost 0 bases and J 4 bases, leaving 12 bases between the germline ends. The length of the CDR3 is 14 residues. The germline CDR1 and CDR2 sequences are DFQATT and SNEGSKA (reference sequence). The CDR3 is CSAREAPEGYGYTI. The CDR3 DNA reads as TGCAGTGCTAGAGAGGCCCCGGAAGGCTATGGCTACACCATC.